Given below is one TCR beta chain in context. The germline V gene encodes CDR1 SGHRS and CDR2 YFSETQ. The CDR3 spans 15 residues. V lost 3 bases and J lost 0; bases outside the gene matches: 4. The source of the sample is a study of blood T cell repertoires in COVID-19. Authors' data handling: It was from reference gene primer amplification that nucleated cell counts were estimated. Sequencing used immunoSEQ multiplex PCR; TCRdb keeps in-frame clones, though not all of them. V and J calls and clone size are copied from that table; D and trimming were computed from the DNA. The sample shows around 260,000 clones, 75% to 90% of them seen only once.

V and J are TRBV5-1 and TRBJ2-3; 7 bases fit TRBD1. Source material: peripheral blood. The receptor was isolated from a man in his sixties who had recovered from COVID-19. The CDR3 sequence: CASSSPGQSTDTQYF. CDR3 DNA sequence: TGCGCCAGCAGCTCACCGGGACAGAGCACAGATACGCAGTATTTT.